This TCR beta chain was profiled in a study of a mutant IDH1 vaccine in newly diagnosed glioma. Regarding this clone: The antigen is not known.

Regarding time point: week 5, during vaccination. With topical imiquimod, each dose of the vaccine consisted of 300 ug of mutant IDH1 20-mer peptide. TCRdb's copy holds only in-frame clones and misses some; the assay was immunoSEQ multiplex PCR. The sample comprises approximately 80,000 clones, roughly 91% of which are singletons, and about 0.6% rests with the top ten. Trimming removed 4 bases from V and 5 bases from J; junction bases left unmatched: 5. The CDR3 spans 14 residues. CDR1 and CDR2 from the germline V gene are SGHRS and YFSETQ. The receptor was isolated from a woman in her fifties or sixties with glioma. Specimen: PBMCs, collected from a glioma patient whose treatment included an IDH1 peptide vaccine. V is TRBV5-1 and J is TRBJ2-1; TRBD2 matches 8 bases. In DNA, the CDR3 is TGCGCCAGCAGCCCCGGACTAGCCCACAATGAGCAGTTCTTC. Residues: CASSPGLAHNEQFF. The variable domain in full, with the rest retrieved from reference TRBV5-1 and TRBJ2-1, is KAGVTQTPRYLIKTRGQQVTLSCSPISGHRSVSWYQQTPGQGLQFLFEYFSETQRNKGNFPGRFSGRQFSNSRSEMNVSTLELGDSALYLCASSPGLAHNEQFFGPGTRLTVL.